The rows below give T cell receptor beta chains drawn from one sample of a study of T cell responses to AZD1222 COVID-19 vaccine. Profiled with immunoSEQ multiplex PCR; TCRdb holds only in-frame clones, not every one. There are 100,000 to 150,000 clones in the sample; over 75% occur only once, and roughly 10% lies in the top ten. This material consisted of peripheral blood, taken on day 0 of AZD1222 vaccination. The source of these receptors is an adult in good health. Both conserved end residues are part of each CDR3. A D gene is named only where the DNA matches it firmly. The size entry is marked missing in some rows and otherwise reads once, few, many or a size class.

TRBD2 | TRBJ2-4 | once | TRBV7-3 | TGTGCCAGCAGCCCGCCCGGGAGGGCGGACATTCAGTACTTC | CASSPPGRADIQYF
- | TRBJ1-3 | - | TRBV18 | TGTGCCAGCTCACCGACGCAGGGGTACGGAAACACCATATATTTT | CASSPTQGYGNTIYF
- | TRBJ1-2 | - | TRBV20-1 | TGCAGTGCTAGAGAAGGGGCCGGCTACACCTTC | CSAREGAGYTF
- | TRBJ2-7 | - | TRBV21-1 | TGTGCCAGCAACTACGAGCAGTACTTC | CASNYEQYF
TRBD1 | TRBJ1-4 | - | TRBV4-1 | TGCGCCAGCAGCCCTAGAACTCCGGGACAGCTACCTGAAAAACTGTTTTTT | CASSPRTPGQLPEKLFF
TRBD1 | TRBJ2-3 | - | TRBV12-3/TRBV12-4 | TGTGCCAGCAGTTTAAAGGGGGCCGATACGCAGTATTTT | CASSLKGADTQYF
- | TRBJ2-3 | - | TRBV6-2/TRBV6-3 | TGTGCCAGCAGCTGGAACACAGATACGCAGTATTTT | CASSWNTDTQYF
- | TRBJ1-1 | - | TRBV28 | TGTGCCAGCAGTTTCACCCGGGGATCGGGGGACACTGAAGCTTTCTTT | CASSFTRGSGDTEAFF
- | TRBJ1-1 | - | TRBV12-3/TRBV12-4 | TGTGCCAGCAGTTTATTTTCTGAAGCTTTCTTT | CASSLFSEAFF
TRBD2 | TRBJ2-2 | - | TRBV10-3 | TGTGCCGCCCTGGGTATCGGGGGGACCGGGGAGCTGTTTTTT | CAALGIGGTGELFF
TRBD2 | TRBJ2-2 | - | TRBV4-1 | TGCGCCAGCAGCCAAGGGGGAATAGCGGGCGGGACCGGGGAGCTGTTTTTT | CASSQGGIAGGTGELFF
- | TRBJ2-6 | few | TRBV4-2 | TGTGCCAGCAGCCCCCTGACAGAACCTGGGGCCAACGTCCTGACTTTC | CASSPLTEPGANVLTF
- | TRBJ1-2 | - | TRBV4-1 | TGCGCCAGCAGCCAAGGCGAGGGCTCTAACTATGGCTACACCTTC | CASSQGEGSNYGYTF
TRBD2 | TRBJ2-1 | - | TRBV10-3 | TGTGCCATCAGTGGACCCCTTTTAGCGGGAGAAGGGGCCTACAATGAGCAGTTCTTC | CAISGPLLAGEGAYNEQFF
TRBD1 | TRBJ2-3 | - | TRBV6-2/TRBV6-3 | TGTGCCAGCAGTTACTCCGCGCGGACAGGGCCAGATACGCAGTATTTT | CASSYSARTGPDTQYF
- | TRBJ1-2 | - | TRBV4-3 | TGCGCCAGCAGCCAAGACAGGACCTCCCCCTATGGCTACACCTTC | CASSQDRTSPYGYTF
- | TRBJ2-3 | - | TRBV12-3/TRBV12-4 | TGTGCCAGCAGTTTGATGGGCACAGATACGCAGTATTTT | CASSLMGTDTQYF
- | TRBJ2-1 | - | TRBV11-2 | TGTGCCAGCAGCTATTCCCGGGACAATGAGCAGTTCTTC | CASSYSRDNEQFF
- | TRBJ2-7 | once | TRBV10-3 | TGTGCCATTTACCGGGACGATTCCTACGAGCAGTACTTC | CAIYRDDSYEQYF
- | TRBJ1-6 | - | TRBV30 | TGTGCCTGGAGTACGAGTTCACCCCTCCACTTT | CAWSTSSPLHF
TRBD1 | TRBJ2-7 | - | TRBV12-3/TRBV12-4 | TGTGCCAGCAGCCGACAGGGCTACGAGCAGTACTTC | CASSRQGYEQYF
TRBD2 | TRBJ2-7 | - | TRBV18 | TGTGCCAGCTCACCACCTGGGCGGGAGGTTGGCGACGAGCAGTACTTC | CASSPPGREVGDEQYF
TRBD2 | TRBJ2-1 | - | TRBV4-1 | TGCGCCAGCAGCCAAGGGGGACTAGATAATGAGCAGTTCTTC | CASSQGGLDNEQFF
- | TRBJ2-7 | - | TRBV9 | TGTGCCAGCAGCAGAGGTTTGGGCAGTAGCTCCTACGAGCAGTACTTC | CASSRGLGSSSYEQYF
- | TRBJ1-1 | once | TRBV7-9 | TGTGCCAGCAGCTTAACCGAGAACACTGAAGCTTTCTTT | CASSLTENTEAFF
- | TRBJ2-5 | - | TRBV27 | TGTGCCAGCAGCAGACGGCGGCAAGAGACCCAGTACTTC | CASSRRRQETQYF
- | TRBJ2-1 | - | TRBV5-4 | TGTGCCAGCAGCTTGAAGGTCGGGATGGCTGAGCAGTTCTTC | CASSLKVGMAEQFF
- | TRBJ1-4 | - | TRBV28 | TGTGCCAGCATCTCGGGGAGGCCTGAAAAACTGTTTTTT | CASISGRPEKLFF
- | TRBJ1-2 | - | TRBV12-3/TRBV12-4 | TGTGCCAGCAGTTTTTCGAGGGAGGGAGGCTACACCTTC | CASSFSREGGYTF
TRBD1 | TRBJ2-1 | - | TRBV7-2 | TGTGCCAGCAGCTTAGTAGCAGGGGGCAATGAGCAGTTCTTC | CASSLVAGGNEQFF
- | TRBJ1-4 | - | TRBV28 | TGTGCCAGCAGTTTGGGACGGTTGGAAAAACTGTTTTTT | CASSLGRLEKLFF
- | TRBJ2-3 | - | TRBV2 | TGTGCCAGCAGTGAACGCGGGGGCGGAGGAGATACGCAGTATTTT | CASSERGGGGDTQYF
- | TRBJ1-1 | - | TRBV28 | TGTGCCAGCAGTTTATCCCGACAGACAATGAACACTGAAGCTTTCTTT | CASSLSRQTMNTEAFF
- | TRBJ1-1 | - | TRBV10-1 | TGCGCCAGCAGTGAAGTGGGAGTAGAGAACACTGAAGCTTTCTTT | CASSEVGVENTEAFF
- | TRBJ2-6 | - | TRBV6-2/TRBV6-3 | TGTGCCAGCAGCCCTACAGAGACAGGGACTAACGTCCTGACTTTC | CASSPTETGTNVLTF
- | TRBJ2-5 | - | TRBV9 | TGTGCCAGCAGCGTAGTAGCCAGCGGGCAAGAGACCCAGTACTTC | CASSVVASGQETQYF